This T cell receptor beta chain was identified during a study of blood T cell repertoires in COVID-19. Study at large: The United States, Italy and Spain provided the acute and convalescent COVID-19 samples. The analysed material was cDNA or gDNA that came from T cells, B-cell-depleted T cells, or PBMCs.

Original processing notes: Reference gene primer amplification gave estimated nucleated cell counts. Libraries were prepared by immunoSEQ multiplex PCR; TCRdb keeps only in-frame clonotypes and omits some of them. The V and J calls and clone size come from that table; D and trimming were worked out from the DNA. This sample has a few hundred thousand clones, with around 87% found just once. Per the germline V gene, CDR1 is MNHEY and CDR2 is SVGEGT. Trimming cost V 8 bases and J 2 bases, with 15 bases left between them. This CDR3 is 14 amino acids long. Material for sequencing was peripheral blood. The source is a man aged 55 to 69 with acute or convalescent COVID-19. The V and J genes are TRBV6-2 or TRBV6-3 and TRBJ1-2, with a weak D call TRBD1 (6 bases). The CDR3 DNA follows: TGTGCCAGCGGCCGACAGGCCGGAAACTATGGCTACACCTTC. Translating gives CASGRQAGNYGYTF.